These 9 T cell receptor beta chains were all obtained from the same sample, sequenced in a study of cytomegalovirus exposure and HLA in healthy donors. The primer mix had 60 Vbeta and 13 Jbeta primers. The assay was immunoSEQ multiplex PCR, and TCRdb's table has in-frame clones only and misses some. The table lists about 180,000 clones, 75% to 85% of them singletons. Sequences were obtained from PBMCs. Receptor source: a woman in her thirties in good health and CMV-seropositive.

This sequence joins TRBV30 and TRBJ2-7, with 9 bases aligning to TRBD2. This CDR3 spans 18 amino acids. The J segment lost 5 bases and the V segment lost 8 bases, leaving 25 bases of the junction unmatched. Per the germline V gene, CDR1 is GTSNPN and CDR2 is SVGIG (reference sequence). The CDR3 nucleotides read TGTGCCGGGGGCGGCCGGGGTTTGGGCGGGAGGGCCGCCCACGAGCAGTACTTC. Protein sequence: CAGGGRGLGGRAAHEQYF.

The chain couples TRBV30 to TRBJ1-2; 7 bases align to TRBD1. The CDR3 consists of 14 residues. V was clipped by 5 bases and J by 1 base; unmatched bases: 7. The V gene's germline CDR1 is GTSNPN and CDR2 SVGIG (reference sequence). CDR3 region: CAWDRGRRNYGYTF. In nucleotides, the CDR3 is TGTGCCTGGGATAGGGGGCGCCGTAACTATGGCTACACCTTC. The entire variable domain, with the rest obtained from reference TRBV30 and TRBJ1-2, is as follows: SQTIHQWPATLVQPVGSPLSLECTVEGTSNPNLYWYRQAAGRGLQLLFYSVGIGQISSEVPQNLSASRPQDRQFILSSKKLLLSDSGFYLCAWDRGRRNYGYTFGSGTRLTVV.

The chain couples TRBV13 to TRBJ2-1, with 10 bases lining up with TRBD1. CDR3 length equals 16 residues. In germline, CDR1 is PRHDT, CDR2 FYEKMQ (reference sequence). The V gene end was trimmed by 5 bases and the J gene end by 4 bases; junction bases not matched to a gene: 8. The CDR3 region is CASSRQGAPFYNEQFF. CDR3 nucleotides: TGTGCCAGCAGCAGACAGGGGGCCCCTTTTTACAATGAGCAGTTCTTC.

This chain uses TRBV30 with TRBJ2-7; TRBD2 is a possible D gene (5 bases). The CDR3 covers 14 residues. Deletions cut 0 bases from V and 2 bases from J, with 11 bases between. Per the germline V gene, CDR1 is GTSNPN and CDR2 is SVGIG (reference sequence). The chain's CDR3 is CAWSVRAGTYEQYF. Written as DNA, the CDR3 is TGTGCCTGGAGTGTACGGGCGGGCACCTACGAGCAGTACTTC.

This clone came up a few times. The chain employs TRBV25-1 and TRBJ2-6; 9 positions agree with TRBD2. Germline V gives CDR1 MGHDK, CDR2 SYGVNS. V lost 0 bases and J lost 4; bases outside the gene matches: 7. The CDR3 has 18 residues. The CDR3 loop is CASSEYSSGRSGANVLTF. As DNA, the CDR3 is TGTGCCAGCAGTGAATATAGTAGCGGGAGATCCGGGGCCAACGTCCTGACTTTC. Drawing the rest from reference TRBV25-1 and TRBJ2-6, the complete variable domain is EADIYQTPRYLVIGTGKKITLECSQTMGHDKMYWYQQDPGMELHLIHYSYGVNSTEKGDLSSESTVSRIRTEHFPLTLESARPSHTSQYLCASSEYSSGRSGANVLTFGAGSRLTVL.

The table lists this clone with a few counts. For the CDR3, the DNA is TGTGCCAGCAGTGAACTGACTTCCCACGGGGAGCTGTTTTTT. This codes for CASSELTSHGELFF. The V gene is TRBV6-1, the J gene TRBJ2-2; D remains ambiguous. This CDR3 is 14 amino acids long. V was cut by 2 bases and J by 7 bases, with 11 bases left in between. The germline gives CDR1 MNHNS, CDR2 SASEGT.

The V gene is TRBV7-8, the J gene TRBJ1-2; no reliable D call. V dropped 1 base and J dropped 3 bases, with 9 bases sitting between them. The CDR3 consists of 14 residues. Germline V gives CDR1 SGHVS, CDR2 FQNEAQ. The CDR3 spells CASSLGTVDYGYTF. DNA of the CDR3: TGTGCCAGCAGCTTAGGAACAGTGGACTATGGCTACACCTTC.

This clone appeared a few times. V usage is TRBV6-5 and J usage is TRBJ2-7; tentative D call: TRBD1 (6 bases). The germline V gene encodes CDR1 MNHEY and CDR2 SVGAGI. This CDR3 has 12 amino acids. Trimming cost V 8 bases and J 9 bases, with 17 bases left between them. The CDR3 DNA follows: TGTGCCAGCGGACCCAGGGGTTTAGCGCAGTACTTC. Protein: CASGPRGLAQYF.

The rearrangement links TRBV7-2 to TRBJ2-7; D not resolved. The V and J ends lost 5 bases and 1 base respectively, with 12 bases between them. CDR1 is SGHTA and CDR2 is FQGNSA in the germline V gene. The CDR3 spans 14 residues. This chain's CDR3 is CASSHLVTSYEQYF. For the CDR3, the DNA is TGTGCCAGCAGCCACCTGGTTACTTCCTACGAGCAGTACTTC.